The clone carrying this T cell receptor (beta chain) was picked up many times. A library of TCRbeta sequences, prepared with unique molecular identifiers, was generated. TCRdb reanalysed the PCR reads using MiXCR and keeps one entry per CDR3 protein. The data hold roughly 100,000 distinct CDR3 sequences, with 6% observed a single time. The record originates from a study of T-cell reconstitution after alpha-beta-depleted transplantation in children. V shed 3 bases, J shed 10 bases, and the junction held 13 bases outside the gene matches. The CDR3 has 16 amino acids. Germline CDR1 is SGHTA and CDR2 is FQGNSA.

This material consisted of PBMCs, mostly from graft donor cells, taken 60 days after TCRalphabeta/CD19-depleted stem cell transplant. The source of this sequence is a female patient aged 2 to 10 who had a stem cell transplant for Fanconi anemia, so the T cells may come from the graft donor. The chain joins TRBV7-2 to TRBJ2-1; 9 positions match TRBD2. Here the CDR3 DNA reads TGTGCCAGCAGCTTTATGCTCCAGCGGGGGGTCAAGGAGCAGTTCTTC. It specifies CASSFMLQRGVKEQFF.